Below, 8 T cell receptor beta chains from the same sample are listed, as sequenced in a study of blood T cell repertoires in COVID-19. Assay: immunoSEQ multiplex PCR; the TCRdb copy retains only in-frame clones and omits some. The sample lists 45,000 to 60,000 clones, about 89% occurring once. Sequencing was performed on peripheral blood. These TCRs come from a man between 65 and 79 years old with active COVID-19.

CDR3 sequence: CASSEGGVYQPQHF. CDR3 nucleotides: TGTGCCAGCAGTGAGGGGGGGGTCTATCAGCCCCAGCATTTT. The chain is built from TRBV6-1 and TRBJ1-5; a weak D match, TRBD1 (5 bases). The germline gives CDR1 MNHNS, CDR2 SASEGT. Trimming took off 3 bases at V and 5 bases at J, with 11 bases between the two ends. The CDR3 sequence is 14 residues long.

The V gene is TRBV21-1, the J gene TRBJ2-7; TRBD2 was called by the table and not checked on the DNA. TRBV21-1 is a pseudogene. The length of the CDR3 is 18 residues. CDR3 DNA: TGTGCCAGCAGCAAATCAAACTCGAGACTAGCCGTACCCTACGAGCAGTACTTC. This sequence encodes CASSKSNSRLAVPYEQYF.

The chain joins TRBV6-1 to TRBJ1-5, with 7 bases fitting TRBD1. V shed 4 bases and J 6 bases; nucleotides not matched to a gene: 12. The V gene's germline CDR1 is MNHNS and CDR2 SASEGT. CDR3 length equals 16 residues. CDR3 protein: CASSGVGQDPFQPQHF. DNA of the CDR3: TGTGCCAGCAGTGGAGTCGGACAGGATCCTTTTCAGCCCCAGCATTTT.

This rearrangement joins TRBV12-3 or TRBV12-4 to TRBJ2-1; perhaps TRBD2 as D (5 bases). This CDR3 is built from 11 residues. Between the trimmed V and J ends, which lost 3 bases and 13 bases, there was a span of 10 bases. The CDR3 DNA reads as TGTGCCAGCAGTTTGTCCGGGAATCAGTTCTTC. Residues: CASSLSGNQFF.

V and J are TRBV3-1 (or the pseudogene TRBV3-2) and TRBJ2-7; perhaps TRBD2 as D (5 bases). V was clipped by 5 bases and J by 2 bases, with 7 bases between them. Germline CDR1 and CDR2: LGHDT and YNNKEL (reference sequence). CDR3 length: 12 residues. The CDR3 nucleotides are TGTGCCAGCAGCTCCGGGACCTACGAGCAGTACTTC. This sequence encodes CASSSGTYEQYF.

This rearrangement joins TRBV5-6 to TRBJ1-6; D unresolved. The germline V gene encodes CDR1 SGHDT and CDR2 YYEEEE. The CDR3 runs 16 residues. V dropped 4 bases and J dropped 4 bases, with 15 bases sitting between them. The CDR3 here is CASSLTSGAYNSPLHF. The CDR3 DNA reads TGTGCCAGCAGCCTTACGTCGGGAGCATATAATTCACCCCTCCACTTT.

The rearrangement uses TRBV11-2 and TRBJ2-7; TRBD2 might be the D (7 bases). Trimming took 0 bases from V and 2 from J, leaving 11 bases between them. The CDR3 is 15 residues long. Germline V gives CDR1 SGHAT, CDR2 FQNNGV. The CDR3 bases are TGTGCCAGCAGCTTAGAGGGGGGGGCTCCCTACGAGCAGTACTTC. It translates to CASSLEGGAPYEQYF.

The chain couples TRBV24-1 to TRBJ2-7; 12 nucleotides match TRBD2. The CDR3 length is 14 residues. From germline, CDR1 is KGHDR and CDR2 SFDVKD. Germline trimming cut 6 bases from V and 5 bases from J; bases unmatched to any gene: 4. The CDR3 region has the DNA TGTGCCACCAGTTCTAGCGGGGGGGCCCACGAGCAGTACTTC. Its protein is CATSSSGGAHEQYF.